Listed below are T cell receptor beta chains from one sample, sequenced in a study of T cells in Graves' hyperthyroidism and ophthalmopathy. TCRdb passed the multiplex PCR reads through MiXCR, listing each CDR3 protein once. Of 250,000 or so distinct CDR3 sequences listed, about 15% are singletons. Sequenced: blood. Source of these receptors: a woman between 50 and 59 years old with Graves' hyperthyroidism that later progressed to Graves' ophthalmopathy. Each CDR3 is given with its conserved first and last residue. D genes are given only for firm matches. Only part of the rows carry a size: once, few, many, or a class if the clone is expanded.

clone_size j_call d_call v_call cdr3_nt cdr3_aa
many TRBJ2-4 . TRBV12-3/TRBV12-4 TGTGCCAGCAGGGAAAGGAGGGGAGGAAGGTACATTCAGTACTTC CASRERRGGRYIQYF
many TRBJ2-3 TRBD2 TRBV7-3 TGTGCCAGCAGCTTAGGACTAGCGGGAGGCGGAGTGGCAGATACGCAGTATTTT CASSLGLAGGGVADTQYF
. TRBJ1-4 . TRBV2 TGTGCCAGCAGTGAAGGCCGAGTCGGGAGCCGGCGAACTGAAAAACTGTTTTTT CASSEGRVGSRRTEKLFF
. TRBJ2-7 TRBD2 TRBV20-1 TGCAGTGCCCAAGGACTAGCGGGAAGCTACAATGAGCAGTACTTC CSAQGLAGSYNEQYF
many TRBJ2-2 . TRBV7-9 TGTGCCAGCAGCCACAACACCGGGGAGCTGTTTTTT CASSHNTGELFF
many TRBJ2-7 TRBD1 TRBV5-1 TGCGCCAGCAGCTCGGACAGGGGGGCCTACGAGCAGTACTTC CASSSDRGAYEQYF
. TRBJ2-1 . TRBV20-1 TGCAGTGTACTACCGAAGAACAATGAGCAGTTCTTC CSVLPKNNEQFF
many TRBJ2-5 . TRBV28 TGTGCCAGCAGTTCTAGTATGGATTCGATCCAAGAGACCCAGTACTTC CASSSSMDSIQETQYF
many TRBJ2-7 . TRBV27 TGTGCCAGCAGTTTATCAGAGGGCTCAGAGCAGTACTTC CASSLSEGSEQYF
many TRBJ2-1 TRBD2 TRBV18 TGTGCCAGCTACCGCCTAGCGGGAGGATCGGATGAGCAGTTCTTC CASYRLAGGSDEQFF
. TRBJ2-6 . TRBV14 TGTGCCAGCAGCCCTGGGCCGGGGCCTGGGGCCAACGTCCTGACTTTC CASSPGPGPGANVLTF
. TRBJ2-7 . TRBV7-8 TGTGCCAGCAGCTTAGGTTGGACACAGGTCTACGAGCAGTACTTC CASSLGWTQVYEQYF
. TRBJ2-1 TRBD2 TRBV6-1 TGTGCCAGCAGTCGACCTAGCGGGAGCTCCTACAATGAGCAGTTCTTC CASSRPSGSSYNEQFF
few TRBJ2-5 . TRBV18 TGTGCCAGCTCACCAGGTAGCGGTGCCCCCTTAGGAGAGACCCAGTACTTC CASSPGSGAPLGETQYF
. TRBJ1-1 . TRBV6-5 TGTGCCAGCAAGTTGGACAGGAACACTGAAGCTTTCTTT CASKLDRNTEAFF
many TRBJ2-4 . TRBV5-1 TGCGCCAGCAGCAGCCCTGAGGGGCAACTAGCCAAAAACATTCAGTACTTC CASSSPEGQLAKNIQYF
many TRBJ2-5 . TRBV11-2 TGTGCCAGCAGCTTAGTCACGGGTTGGGAGACCCAGTACTTC CASSLVTGWETQYF
many TRBJ1-3 . TRBV6-1 TGTGCCAGCAGTTCCAGGGGTGCTGGAAACACCATATATTTT CASSSRGAGNTIYF
. TRBJ2-3 TRBD2 TRBV2 TGTGCCAGCAGGACGACTAGCGGGAATCCAGATACGCAGTATTTT CASRTTSGNPDTQYF
many TRBJ2-3 . TRBV2 TGTGCCAGCAGCAGGGTTTCACGCACAGATACGCAGTATTTT CASSRVSRTDTQYF
many TRBJ1-5 . TRBV20-1 TGCAGTGCTAGAGATCAAGGACAGACTTCTTCCAATCAGCCCCAGCATTTT CSARDQGQTSSNQPQHF
. TRBJ1-3 . TRBV28 TGTGCCAGCAGTTTCGCCTCCCGGGATCTCTCTGGAAACACCATATATTTT CASSFASRDLSGNTIYF
. TRBJ1-2 . TRBV29-1 TGCAGCGTTGAAGGGAAGAACTATGGCTACACCTTC CSVEGKNYGYTF
. TRBJ2-3 . TRBV25-1 TGTGCCAGCAGTGAGGGCCGTGGGTCCCCCAGAACGGATACGCAGTATTTT CASSEGRGSPRTDTQYF
few TRBJ2-1 . TRBV4-2 TGTGCCAGCAGCCAAGAGGATAGATTCGACGATGAGCAGTTCTTC CASSQEDRFDDEQFF
many TRBJ2-2 TRBD2 TRBV20-1 TGCAGTGCTGGGACTAGGCCAGGGGAGCTGTTTTTT CSAGTRPGELFF